Listed below are T cell receptor beta chains from one sample, sequenced in a study of breast tumors, draining lymph nodes, adjacent tissues. TCRdb re-called the multiplex PCR reads with MiXCR, one entry per CDR3 protein. The sample carries 140,000 to 150,000 distinct CDR3 sequences, about 30% recorded once. Sequenced sample: axillary lymph node tissue. These receptors all stem from a female donor with breast cancer. Some clones in this sample may be carry-over from other donors' samples. Both conserved end residues are trimmed from each CDR3. Rows may omit the clone size; those that give it use once, few, many or a size class.

V,size,J,CDR3
TRBV29-1,-,TRBJ2-7,SVEDRQSYEQY
TRBV20-1,-,TRBJ1-2,SARDQKGGHYGYT
TRBV6-6,few,TRBJ1-1,ASSQTSRANTEAF
TRBV5-4,-,TRBJ2-6,ASSEGGIISGANVLT
TRBV6-2/TRBV6-3,many,TRBJ2-1,ASTKGQDYNEQF
TRBV18,few,TRBJ1-2,ASSPIRDSYYGYT
TRBV18,many,TRBJ2-1,ASSLAESSYNEQF
TRBV7-2,-,TRBJ2-5,ASSLAGALSQY
TRBV19,many,TRBJ2-3,ASSKDLTDTQY
TRBV20-1,many,TRBJ1-6,SAREGQGGSPLH
TRBV7-8,-,TRBJ1-1,ASSSGFGLNTEAF
TRBV15,-,TRBJ2-2,ATSRGSGGLF
TRBV7-9,-,TRBJ1-3,ASSLKGGNGNTIY
TRBV20-1,-,TRBJ2-5,SASQPLRDAQY
TRBV18,many,TRBJ1-3,ASSEDNFSGNTIY
TRBV19,-,TRBJ2-6,ASNDGGGANVLT
TRBV19,many,TRBJ1-2,ASSSQVYGYT
TRBV6-5,many,TRBJ1-2,ASSTRDRVRGYT
TRBV12-3/TRBV12-4,many,TRBJ2-5,ASSSRTSGVETQY
TRBV7-3,-,TRBJ1-1,TSSLTAYTEAF
TRBV10-2,many,TRBJ1-5,ASSGPWVNSNQPQH
TRBV2,many,TRBJ2-1,ASSEDSSSYNEQF
TRBV7-9,-,TRBJ2-1,ASSNPGQGAEQF
TRBV18,-,TRBJ1-1,ASSPSLTVNTEAF
TRBV27,-,TRBJ1-2,ASSFGAGYT
TRBV6-6,many,TRBJ2-5,ASRRQDGSKTQY
TRBV4-1,many,TRBJ1-2,ASSQAPNTDQTNYGYT
TRBV20-1,many,TRBJ2-1,SARGFASGVSYNEQF
TRBV6-5,-,TRBJ1-2,ASSHLFRGGFYGYT
TRBV7-8,many,TRBJ1-2,ASSRGGATGDRYT
TRBV2,many,TRBJ1-6,ASSLQGTPPH
TRBV24-1,-,TRBJ2-3,ATSGGGSAGPDTQY
TRBV12-3/TRBV12-4,-,TRBJ1-6,ASSIRDRGSPLH